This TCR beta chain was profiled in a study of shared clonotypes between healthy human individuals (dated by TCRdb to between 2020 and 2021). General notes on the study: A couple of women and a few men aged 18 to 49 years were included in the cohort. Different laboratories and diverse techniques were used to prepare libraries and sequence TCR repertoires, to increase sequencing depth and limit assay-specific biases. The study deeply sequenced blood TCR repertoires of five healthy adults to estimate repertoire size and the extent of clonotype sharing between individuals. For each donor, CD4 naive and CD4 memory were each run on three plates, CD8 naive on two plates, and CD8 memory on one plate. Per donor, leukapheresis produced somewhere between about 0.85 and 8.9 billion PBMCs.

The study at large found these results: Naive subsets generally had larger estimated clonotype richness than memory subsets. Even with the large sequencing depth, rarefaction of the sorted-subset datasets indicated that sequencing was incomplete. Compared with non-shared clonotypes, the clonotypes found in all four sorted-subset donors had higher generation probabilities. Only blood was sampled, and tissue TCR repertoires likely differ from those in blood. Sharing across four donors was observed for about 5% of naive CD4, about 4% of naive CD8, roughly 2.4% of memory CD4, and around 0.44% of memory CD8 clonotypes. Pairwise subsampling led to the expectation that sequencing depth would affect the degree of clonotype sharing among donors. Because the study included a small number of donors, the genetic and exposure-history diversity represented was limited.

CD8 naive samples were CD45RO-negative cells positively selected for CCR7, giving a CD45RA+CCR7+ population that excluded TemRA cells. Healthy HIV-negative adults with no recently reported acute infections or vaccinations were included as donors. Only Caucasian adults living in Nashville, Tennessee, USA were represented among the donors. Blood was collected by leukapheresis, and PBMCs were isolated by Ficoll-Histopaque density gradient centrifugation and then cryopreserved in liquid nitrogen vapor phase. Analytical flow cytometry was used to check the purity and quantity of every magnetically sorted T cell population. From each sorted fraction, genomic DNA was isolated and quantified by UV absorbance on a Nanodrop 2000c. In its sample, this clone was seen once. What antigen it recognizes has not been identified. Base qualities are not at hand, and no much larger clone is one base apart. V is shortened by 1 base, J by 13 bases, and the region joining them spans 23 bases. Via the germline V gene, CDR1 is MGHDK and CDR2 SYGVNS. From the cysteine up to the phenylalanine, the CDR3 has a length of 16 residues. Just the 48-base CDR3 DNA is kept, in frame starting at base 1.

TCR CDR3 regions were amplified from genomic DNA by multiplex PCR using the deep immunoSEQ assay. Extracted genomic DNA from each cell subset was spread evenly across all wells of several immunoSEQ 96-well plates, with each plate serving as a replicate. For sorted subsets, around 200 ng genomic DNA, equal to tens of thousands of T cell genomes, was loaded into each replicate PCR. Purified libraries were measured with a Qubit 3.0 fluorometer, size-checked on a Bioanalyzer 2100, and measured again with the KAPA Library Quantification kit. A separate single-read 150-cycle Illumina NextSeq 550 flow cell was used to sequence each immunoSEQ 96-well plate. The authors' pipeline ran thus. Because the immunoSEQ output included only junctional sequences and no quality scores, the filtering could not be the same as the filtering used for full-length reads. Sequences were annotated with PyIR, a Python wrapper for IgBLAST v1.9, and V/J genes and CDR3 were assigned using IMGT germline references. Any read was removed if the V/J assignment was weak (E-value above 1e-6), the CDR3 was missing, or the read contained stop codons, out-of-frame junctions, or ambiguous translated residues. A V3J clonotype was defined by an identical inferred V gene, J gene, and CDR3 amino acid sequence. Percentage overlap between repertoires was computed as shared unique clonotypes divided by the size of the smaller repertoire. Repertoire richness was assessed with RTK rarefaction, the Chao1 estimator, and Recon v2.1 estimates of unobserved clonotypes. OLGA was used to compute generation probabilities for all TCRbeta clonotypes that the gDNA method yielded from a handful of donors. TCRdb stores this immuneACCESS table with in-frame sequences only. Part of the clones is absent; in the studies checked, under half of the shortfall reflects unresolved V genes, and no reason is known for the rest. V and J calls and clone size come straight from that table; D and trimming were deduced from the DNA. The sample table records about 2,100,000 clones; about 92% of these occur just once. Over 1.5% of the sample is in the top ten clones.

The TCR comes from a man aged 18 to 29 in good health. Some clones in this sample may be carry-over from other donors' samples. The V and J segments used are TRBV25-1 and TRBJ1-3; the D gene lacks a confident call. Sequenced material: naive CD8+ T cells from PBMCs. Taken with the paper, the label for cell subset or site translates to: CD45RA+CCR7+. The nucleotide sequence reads TGTGCCAGCAGTGAATTATACGAGGGTGCGACTCATCAGATATATTTT. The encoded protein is CASSELYEGATHQIYF.